Presented here are 25 T cell receptor beta chains from one specimen sequenced in a study of blood T cell repertoires in COVID-19. Some clones are missing from TCRdb's copy, which holds only in-frame ones; the method was immunoSEQ multiplex PCR. The table records some 200,000 clones, 84% of them present only once. Input material: peripheral blood. These receptors originate from a woman between 70 and 85 years old with COVID-19, enrolled during active disease.

This rearrangement joins TRBV27 to TRBJ1-5; no definite D call. The CDR3 has 13 residues. The germline CDR1 and CDR2 sequences are MNHEY and SMNVEV (reference sequence). The V gene lost 3 bases and the J gene lost 2 bases, with 5 bases spanning the gap. The CDR3 bases are TGTGCCAGCAGTTTCCAGGGCAATCAGCCCCAGCATTTT. This encodes CASSFQGNQPQHF.

Notes on this clone: The sample holds other DNA sequences that translate to the same CDR3. The chain recombines TRBV5-1 with TRBJ1-1; no clear D. V dropped 0 bases and J dropped 0 bases, with 6 bases sitting between them. Germline V lookup: CDR1 SGHRS, CDR2 YFSETQ. CDR3 length equals 14 residues. This CDR3 is CASSLGTVNTEAFF. CDR3 DNA sequence: TGCGCCAGCAGCTTGGGAACGGTGAACACTGAAGCTTTCTTT.

This clone appeared a single time. The CDR3 loop reads CAWSRGQGSGQPQHF. CDR3 sequence (DNA): TGTGCCTGGTCCCGGGGACAGGGTTCTGGACAGCCCCAGCATTTT. The chain joins TRBV30 to TRBJ1-5; 9 bases align to TRBD1. The CDR3 spans 15 residues. The J segment lost 7 bases and the V segment lost 5 bases, leaving 12 bases of the junction unmatched. The germline V gene has CDR1 GTSNPN and CDR2 SVGIG (reference sequence).

V and J are TRBV2 and TRBJ1-1; 9 nucleotides align to TRBD1. In germline, CDR1 is SNHLY, CDR2 FYNNEI. The ends lost 8 bases at V and 3 bases at J; junction bases unmatched: 7. The CDR3 runs 14 residues. Written as DNA, the CDR3 is TGTGCCAGCGGGGGACAGGGCTCATACACTGAAGCTTTCTTT. Protein: CASGGQGSYTEAFF.

V usage is TRBV3-1 (or the pseudogene TRBV3-2) and J usage is TRBJ2-2, with unresolved D. The CDR3 is 14 residues long. Germline CDR1 is LGHDT and CDR2 is YNNKEL (reference sequence). Trimming took 3 bases from V and 1 from J, leaving 6 bases between them. Written as DNA, the CDR3 is TGTGCCAGCAGCCAGAGGTGGAACACCGGGGAGCTGTTTTTT. It encodes CASSQRWNTGELFF.

This chain connects TRBV9 to TRBJ1-5; D not resolved. V lost 2 bases and J 7 bases, leaving 10 bases between the germline ends. The V gene's germline CDR1 is SGDLS and CDR2 YYNGEE. The CDR3 loop spans 13 amino acids. The CDR3 sequence is CASSVTEAQPQHF. CDR3 coding DNA: TGTGCCAGCAGCGTCACGGAGGCCCAGCCCCAGCATTTT.

The V and J genes are TRBV28 and TRBJ1-2; perhaps TRBD1 as D (5 bases). The CDR3 covers 13 residues. The germline gives CDR1 MDHEN, CDR2 SYDVKM. Trimming left V 10 bases short and J 6 bases short, with 18 bases between. CDR3 residues: CATLLSGMNGYTF. CDR3 DNA: TGTGCCACCCTGCTCTCAGGGATGAATGGCTACACCTTC.

This clone was found once. The CDR3 coding sequence is TGTGCCAGTAGTACCGGACAGGGGGAATCTGAAGCTTTCTTT. Translated, it gives CASSTGQGESEAFF. The chain is built from TRBV19 and TRBJ1-1; 10 bases line up with TRBD1. V shed 4 bases and J 6 bases; nucleotides not matched to a gene: 5. In germline, CDR1 is LNHDA, CDR2 SQIVND (reference sequence). This CDR3 is 14 amino acids long. The full variable domain, rest sourced from reference TRBV19 and TRBJ1-1, is DGGITQSPKYLFRKEGQNVTLSCEQNLNHDAMYWYRQDPGQGLRLIYYSQIVNDFQKGDIAEGYSVSREKKESFPLTVTSAQKNPTAFYLCASSTGQGESEAFFGQGTRLTVV.

The chain is built from TRBV28 and TRBJ1-1; no definite D call. The CDR3 totals 14 residues. V lost 4 bases and J 7 bases, leaving 16 bases between the germline ends. Per the germline V gene, CDR1 is MDHEN and CDR2 is SYDVKM. CDR3 DNA sequence: TGTGCCAGCAGTTCCCTCCCGAACCAGTTTGAAGCTTTCTTT. Protein product: CASSSLPNQFEAFF.

The CDR3, as DNA: TGTGCCAGCACCTCCGACCGAAGGGGAAACATTCAGTACTTC. Translation: CASTSDRRGNIQYF. The gene calls are TRBV6-5 and TRBJ2-4, with TRBD1 as a possible D gene (5 bases). CDR3 length: 14 amino acids. Trimming removed 7 bases from V and 6 bases from J, with 16 bases in between. The germline V gene has CDR1 MNHEY and CDR2 SVGAGI.

This chain connects TRBV30 to TRBJ1-4; D might be TRBD1 (5 bases). V shed 2 bases and J shed 8 bases, with 12 bases lying between them. The CDR3 contains 13 residues. Germline V gene data show CDR1 as GTSNPN and CDR2 as SVGIG (reference sequence). DNA of the CDR3: TGTGCCTGGAGTTCTCAGGGATTAGAAAAACTGTTTTTT. Residues: CAWSSQGLEKLFF.

The sample holds a few counts of this clone. This chain links TRBV10-3 with TRBJ1-1; weak D call: TRBD1 (6 bases). The CDR3 extends over 14 amino acids. Germline V gives CDR1 ENHRY, CDR2 SYGVKD. V was pared by 5 bases and J by 0 bases, with 10 bases between. The CDR3 coding sequence is TGTGCCATCAGTCGACAGGAGATGAACACTGAAGCTTTCTTT. This translates into CAISRQEMNTEAFF.

The chain couples TRBV18 to TRBJ1-5; possibly TRBD1 for D (5 bases). Trimming cost V 2 bases and J 2 bases, with 7 bases left between them. The CDR3 has 14 amino acids. Germline CDR1 reads KGHSH; CDR2 reads LQKENI. CDR3 DNA: TGTGCCAGCTCACCAGCGGGGGGCAATCAGCCCCAGCATTTT. Amino acids: CASSPAGGNQPQHF.

The rearrangement links TRBV7-2 to TRBJ1-2, with TRBD1 identical over 7 bases. V lost 1 base and J lost 8; bases outside the gene matches: 10. Germline CDR1 SGHTA, CDR2 FQGNSA. The CDR3 is made up of 15 amino acids. CDR3 coding DNA: TGTGCCAGCAGCTTAGTACTCGGACAGGCTTTAGGCTACACCTTC. Protein product: CASSLVLGQALGYTF.

The V gene is TRBV19, the J gene TRBJ2-7; tentatively, D is TRBD2 (6 bases). The germline CDR1 and CDR2 sequences are LNHDA and SQIVND (reference sequence). There are 13 residues in the CDR3. Trimming stripped 11 bases from V and 3 bases from J, with 17 bases between. The CDR3 protein is CAPQGEVLYEQYV. The DNA for the CDR3 is TGTGCCCCCCAAGGGGAGGTGCTCTACGAGCAGTACGTC.

There are a few counts of this clone. The V call is TRBV5-6, the J call TRBJ1-2; TRBD1 might be the D (5 bases). The germline V gene encodes CDR1 SGHDT and CDR2 YYEEEE. The CDR3 spans 13 residues. V lost 1 base to trimming and J lost 3 bases, with 7 bases between them. The CDR3 reads CASSLQGDYGYTF. CDR3 DNA: TGTGCCAGCAGCTTGCAAGGGGACTATGGCTACACCTTC.

V is TRBV6-5 and J is TRBJ1-2, with D unclear. Trimming left V 6 bases short and J 5 bases short, with 7 bases between. The CDR3 covers 11 residues. Germline lookup yields CDR1 MNHEY and CDR2 SVGAGI. CDR3 sequence (DNA): TGTGCCAGCAGGCCGGGGTATGGCTACACCTTC. Its protein product is CASRPGYGYTF.

This clone was seen a single time. The chain links TRBV19 to TRBJ1-2, with 7 positions matching TRBD1. The length of the CDR3 is 14 residues. Germline CDR1 LNHDA, CDR2 SQIVND (reference sequence). V trimming: 3 bases; J trimming: 4 bases; junction bases outside the gene matches: 5. CDR3 region: CASSIRGGGYGYTF. The CDR3 DNA is TGTGCCAGTAGTATTAGAGGGGGCGGCTATGGCTACACCTTC.

The chain is built from TRBV9 and TRBJ2-3; weak D call: TRBD2 (7 bases). V lost 0 bases to trimming and J lost 2 bases, with 10 bases between them. This CDR3 is 15 amino acids long. CDR1 SGDLS and CDR2 YYNGEE come from the germline V gene. The CDR3 DNA follows: TGTGCCAGCAGCGTAGTGGCGGGGGCCACAGATACGCAGTATTTT. It yields the protein CASSVVAGATDTQYF. Looking up the rest from reference TRBV9 and TRBJ2-3 gives the full variable domain: DSGVTQTPKHLITATGQRVTLRCSPRSGDLSVYWYQQSLDQGLQFLIQYYNGEERAKGNILERFSAQQFPDLHSELNLSSLELGDSALYFCASSVVAGATDTQYFGPGTRLTVL.

This chain joins TRBV6-1 and TRBJ1-4; D uncertain. The CDR3 covers 14 residues. Trimming removed 2 bases from V and 8 bases from J, with 12 bases in between. Germline values: CDR1 MNHNS, CDR2 SASEGT. The CDR3 protein is CASSEQTYKEKLFF. CDR3 nucleotide sequence: TGTGCCAGCAGTGAACAGACTTACAAGGAAAAACTGTTTTTT.

The CDR3 reads CASSSTTGALAKNIQYF. CDR3 coding DNA: TGCGCCAGCAGCTCGACAACAGGTGCTTTAGCCAAAAACATTCAGTACTTC. The V gene is TRBV5-1, the J gene TRBJ2-4; D is possibly TRBD1 (5 bases). Trimming left V 3 bases short and J 0 bases short, with 16 bases between. The CDR3 spans 17 residues. The germline V gene has CDR1 SGHRS and CDR2 YFSETQ.

The chain combines TRBV27 with TRBJ2-7; D possibly corresponds to TRBD2 (7 bases). The V end lost 6 bases, the J end lost 6 bases, and 24 bases lay between the germline ends. The germline V gene has CDR1 MNHEY and CDR2 SMNVEV (reference sequence). The CDR3 loop spans 16 amino acids. CDR3 sequence (DNA): TGTGCCAGCAGCCCGGGGGGCGAGAAATTCTGGGGCGAGCAGTACGTC. This codes for CASSPGGEKFWGEQYV.

This clone was counted only a few times. DNA for the CDR3: TGTGCCAGCAGAACCGGGGGGATCACCGGGGAGCTGTTTTTT. Translating it yields CASRTGGITGELFF. The chain employs TRBV28 and TRBJ2-2; 7 nucleotides agree with TRBD2. With 6 bases clipped from V and 4 bases from J, the junction kept 5 bases outside the gene matches. CDR1 and CDR2 from the germline V gene are MDHEN and SYDVKM. The CDR3 consists of 14 residues.

The CDR3 loop is CASSELGQGSDGYTF. The CDR3 DNA follows: TGTGCCAGCAGTGAATTGGGACAGGGTAGCGATGGCTACACCTTC. The V call is TRBV2, the J call TRBJ1-2, with 9 bases matching TRBD1. Trimming cost V 2 bases and J 6 bases; bases outside gene matches: 7. The germline V gene encodes CDR1 SNHLY and CDR2 FYNNEI. This CDR3 has 15 amino acids.

V and J are TRBV5-1 and TRBJ2-1; D gene ambiguous. V dropped 0 bases and J dropped 4 bases, with 8 bases sitting between them. This CDR3 has 14 residues. Germline assignment: CDR1 SGHRS and CDR2 YFSETQ. The CDR3 is CASSLGQRYNEQFF. CDR3 DNA: TGCGCCAGCAGCTTGGGACAACGATACAATGAGCAGTTCTTC.